A selection of T cell receptor beta chains follows, all from one sample in a study of T cells after yellow fever vaccination. TCRdb re-derived calls from the 5' RACE reads in MiXCR, one entry per CDR3 protein. The table shows around 400,000 distinct CDR3 sequences, with roughly 10% occurring only once. The starting material was PBMCs, obtained on the day of the first yellow fever vaccination. The receptors originated from a man aged 18 to 35 who received the YFV17D yellow fever vaccine. Both conserved end residues are part of each CDR3. The D gene is left open where the match is weak. The size field is filled for only some rows; it gives once, few, many or a size class.

CDR3 DNA: TGTGCCAGCAGTTACTCGACCCTTGGGTCAGATACGCAGTATTTT
CDR3 protein: CASSYSTLGSDTQYF
D gene: NA
V gene: TRBV6-5
clone size: NA
J gene: TRBJ2-3

CDR3 DNA: TGTGCCAGCAGCTTAGCGGCTCAGCCCCAGCATTTT
CDR3 protein: CASSLAAQPQHF
D gene: NA
V gene: TRBV7-2
clone size: many
J gene: TRBJ1-5

CDR3 DNA: TGCGCCAGCAGCTTGGGTGGGGGGAACACTGAAGCTTTCTTT
CDR3 protein: CASSLGGGNTEAFF
D gene: NA
V gene: TRBV5-1
clone size: many
J gene: TRBJ1-1

CDR3 DNA: TGTGCCAGTAGTCAGGAGGGTCGGTGGCAGTTCTTC
CDR3 protein: CASSQEGRWQFF
D gene: NA
V gene: TRBV19
clone size: few
J gene: TRBJ2-1

CDR3 DNA: TGCGCCAGCAGCCTACCGGGGGTGGGCGGAGAGACCCAGTACTTC
CDR3 protein: CASSLPGVGGETQYF
D gene: NA
V gene: TRBV5-1
clone size: few
J gene: TRBJ2-5

CDR3 DNA: TGCAGTGCTAGCCCCGACAGTACCTATCAGCCCCAGCATTTT
CDR3 protein: CSASPDSTYQPQHF
D gene: NA
V gene: TRBV20-1
clone size: NA
J gene: TRBJ1-5

CDR3 DNA: TGTGCCAGCTCGGACTCCGGGACAGGGGTAGGAAAACTGTTTTTT
CDR3 protein: CASSDSGTGVGKLFF
D gene: TRBD1
V gene: TRBV18
clone size: NA
J gene: TRBJ1-4

CDR3 DNA: TGTGCCAGCAGCCCCGTGACTAGCATCCATGAGCAGTTCTTC
CDR3 protein: CASSPVTSIHEQFF
D gene: TRBD2
V gene: TRBV5-5
clone size: many
J gene: TRBJ2-1

CDR3 DNA: TGCAGTGCTAGAGCGGGTGAGCTTTCCGGGTCTTTCTTT
CDR3 protein: CSARAGELSGSFF
D gene: NA
V gene: TRBV20-1
clone size: few
J gene: TRBJ1-1

CDR3 DNA: TGTGCCAGCAGCTCGATAGCGGGGGTAACCTACGAGCAGTACTTC
CDR3 protein: CASSSIAGVTYEQYF
D gene: TRBD2
V gene: TRBV7-9
clone size: NA
J gene: TRBJ2-7

CDR3 DNA: TGCAGTGCTAGGGACCGACAGCGCTACAATGAGCAGTTCTTC
CDR3 protein: CSARDRQRYNEQFF
D gene: NA
V gene: TRBV20-1
clone size: NA
J gene: TRBJ2-1

CDR3 DNA: TGTGCCAGCAGCCTGACTAGCGGGGGGAGGGCAGATACGCAGTATTTT
CDR3 protein: CASSLTSGGRADTQYF
D gene: TRBD2
V gene: TRBV7-3
clone size: NA
J gene: TRBJ2-3

CDR3 DNA: TGTGCCAGCAGCCAAGACGGGACGGCACGGGCAGATCAAGAGACCCAGTACTTC
CDR3 protein: CASSQDGTARADQETQYF
D gene: NA
V gene: TRBV4-2
clone size: many
J gene: TRBJ2-5

CDR3 DNA: TGTGCCAGCAGTTTATACGGGACCCAGTACTTC
CDR3 protein: CASSLYGTQYF
D gene: NA
V gene: TRBV28
clone size: NA
J gene: TRBJ2-5

CDR3 DNA: TGTGCCAGCAGCTTAGGGGGGGCCCGGTTGGATGAGCAGTTCTTC
CDR3 protein: CASSLGGARLDEQFF
D gene: NA
V gene: TRBV11-3
clone size: NA
J gene: TRBJ2-1

CDR3 DNA: TGTGCCAGCAGTTCTACAGGGGGCGAGGCAGATACGCAGTATTTT
CDR3 protein: CASSSTGGEADTQYF
D gene: TRBD1
V gene: TRBV2
clone size: few
J gene: TRBJ2-3